This record concerns one T cell receptor beta chain sequence. The antigen is unknown. These data originate in a study of cytomegalovirus exposure and HLA in healthy donors. Notes on the study in general: In vitro assays verified that three CMV-associated chains recognized CMV antigens specifically.

V was pared by 7 bases and J by 2 bases, with 9 bases between. This CDR3 has 12 residues. CDR1 and CDR2 (germline): SEHNR, FQNEAQ (reference sequence). The PCR had 60 Vbeta and 13 Jbeta primers. The protocol was immunoSEQ multiplex PCR, while the TCRdb copy is restricted to in-frame clones and leaves out a portion. The table for this sample gives approximately 70,000 clones. The receptor was derived from a woman in her thirties or forties in good health and CMV-seropositive. Input material: PBMCs. This rearrangement joins TRBV7-9 to TRBJ2-7, with TRBD2 as a possible D gene (5 bases). The CDR3 sequence: CASNPGTYEQYF. CDR3 DNA sequence: TGTGCCAGCAATCCCGGGACCTACGAGCAGTACTTC.